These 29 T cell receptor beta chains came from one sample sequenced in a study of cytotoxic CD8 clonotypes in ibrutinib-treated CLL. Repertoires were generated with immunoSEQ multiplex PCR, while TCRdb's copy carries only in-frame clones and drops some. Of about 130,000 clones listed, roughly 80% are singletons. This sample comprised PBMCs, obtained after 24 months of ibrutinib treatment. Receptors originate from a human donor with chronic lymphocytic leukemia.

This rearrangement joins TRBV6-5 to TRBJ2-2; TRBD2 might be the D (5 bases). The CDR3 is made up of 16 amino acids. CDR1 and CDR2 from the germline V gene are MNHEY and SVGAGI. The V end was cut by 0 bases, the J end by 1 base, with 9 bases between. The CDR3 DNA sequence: TGTGCCAGCAGTTACTCGTCCGGGGTGAACACCGGGGAGCTGTTTTTT. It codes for CASSYSSGVNTGELFF.

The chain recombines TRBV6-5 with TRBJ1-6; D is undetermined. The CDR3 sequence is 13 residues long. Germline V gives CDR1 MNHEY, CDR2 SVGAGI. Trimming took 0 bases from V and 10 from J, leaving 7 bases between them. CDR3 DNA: TGTGCCAGCAGTTACTCTGACGTATCACCCCTCCACTTT. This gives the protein CASSYSDVSPLHF.

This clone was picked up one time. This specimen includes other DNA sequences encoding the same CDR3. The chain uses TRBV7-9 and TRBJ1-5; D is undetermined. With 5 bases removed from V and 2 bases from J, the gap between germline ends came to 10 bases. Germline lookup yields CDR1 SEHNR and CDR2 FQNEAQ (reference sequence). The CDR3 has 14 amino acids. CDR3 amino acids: CASSPGGGNQPQHF. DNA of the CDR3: TGTGCCAGCAGCCCCGGTGGAGGCAATCAGCCCCAGCATTTT.

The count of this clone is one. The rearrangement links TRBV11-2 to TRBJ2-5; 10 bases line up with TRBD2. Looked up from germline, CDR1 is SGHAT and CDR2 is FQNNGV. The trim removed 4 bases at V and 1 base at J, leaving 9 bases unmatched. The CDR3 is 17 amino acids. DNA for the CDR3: TGTGCCAGCAGCTCACCCTCTAGCGGGGGTACCCAAGAGACCCAGTACTTC. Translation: CASSSPSSGGTQETQYF.

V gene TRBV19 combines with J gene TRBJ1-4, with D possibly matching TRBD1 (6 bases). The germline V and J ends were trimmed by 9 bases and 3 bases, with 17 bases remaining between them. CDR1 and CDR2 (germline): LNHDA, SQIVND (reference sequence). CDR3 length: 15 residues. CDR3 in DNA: TGTGCCAGCACGGACAGAGATCTTTCTAATGAAAAACTGTTTTTT. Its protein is CASTDRDLSNEKLFF. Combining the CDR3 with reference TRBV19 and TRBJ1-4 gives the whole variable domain DGGITQSPKYLFRKEGQNVTLSCEQNLNHDAMYWYRQDPGQGLRLIYYSQIVNDFQKGDIAEGYSVSREKKESFPLTVTSAQKNPTAFYLCASTDRDLSNEKLFFGSGTQLSVL.

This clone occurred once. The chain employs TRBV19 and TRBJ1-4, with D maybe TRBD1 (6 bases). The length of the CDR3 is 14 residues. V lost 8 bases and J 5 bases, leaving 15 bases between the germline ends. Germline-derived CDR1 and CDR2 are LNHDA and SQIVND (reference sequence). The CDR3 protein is CASGRWTENEKLFF. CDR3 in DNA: TGTGCCAGTGGCCGATGGACAGAGAATGAAAAACTGTTTTTT.

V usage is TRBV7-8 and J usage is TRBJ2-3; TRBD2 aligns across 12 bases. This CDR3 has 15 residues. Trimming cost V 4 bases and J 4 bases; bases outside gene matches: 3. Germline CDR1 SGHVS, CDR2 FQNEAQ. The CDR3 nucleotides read TGTGCCAGCAGCTCGGGACTAGCGGGCGCAGATACGCAGTATTTT. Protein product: CASSSGLAGADTQYF.

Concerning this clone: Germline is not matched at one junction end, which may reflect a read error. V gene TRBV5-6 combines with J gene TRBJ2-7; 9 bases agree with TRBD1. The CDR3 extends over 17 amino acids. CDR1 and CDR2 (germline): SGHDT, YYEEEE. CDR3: CASRLGYRGHVRYEQYF. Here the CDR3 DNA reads TGTGCCAGCAGATTGGGATACAGGGGGCACGTGCGCTACGAGCAGTACTTC.

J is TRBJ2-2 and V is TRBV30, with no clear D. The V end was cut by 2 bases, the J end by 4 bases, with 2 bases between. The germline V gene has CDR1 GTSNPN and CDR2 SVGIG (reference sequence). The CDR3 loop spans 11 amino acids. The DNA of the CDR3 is TGTGCCTGGAGTTTCACCGGGGAGCTGTTTTTT. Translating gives CAWSFTGELFF.

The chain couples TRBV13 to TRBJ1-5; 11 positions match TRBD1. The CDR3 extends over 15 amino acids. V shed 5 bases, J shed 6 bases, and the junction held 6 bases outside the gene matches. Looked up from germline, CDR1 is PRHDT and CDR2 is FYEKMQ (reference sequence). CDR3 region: CASSLGQGGRQPQHF. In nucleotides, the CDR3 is TGTGCCAGCAGCCTGGGACAGGGGGGTCGTCAGCCCCAGCATTTT.

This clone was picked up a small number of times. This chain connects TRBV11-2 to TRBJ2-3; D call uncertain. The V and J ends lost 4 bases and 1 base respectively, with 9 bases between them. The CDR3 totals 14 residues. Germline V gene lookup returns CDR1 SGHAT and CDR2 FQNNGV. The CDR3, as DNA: TGTGCCAGCAGCTCGGACGGTCGCACAGATACGCAGTATTTT. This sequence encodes CASSSDGRTDTQYF.

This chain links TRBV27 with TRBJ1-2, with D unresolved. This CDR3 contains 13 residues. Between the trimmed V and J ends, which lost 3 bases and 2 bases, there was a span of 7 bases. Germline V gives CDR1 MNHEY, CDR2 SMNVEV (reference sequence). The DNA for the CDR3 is TGTGCCAGCAGTTTCCACGAAAACTATGGCTACACCTTC. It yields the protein CASSFHENYGYTF.

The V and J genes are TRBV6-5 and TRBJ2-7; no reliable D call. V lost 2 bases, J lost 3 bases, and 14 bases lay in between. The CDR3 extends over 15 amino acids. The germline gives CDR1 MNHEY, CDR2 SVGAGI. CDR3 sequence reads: CASSYAQDPNYEQYF. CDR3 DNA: TGTGCCAGCAGTTACGCCCAAGACCCAAACTACGAGCAGTACTTC.

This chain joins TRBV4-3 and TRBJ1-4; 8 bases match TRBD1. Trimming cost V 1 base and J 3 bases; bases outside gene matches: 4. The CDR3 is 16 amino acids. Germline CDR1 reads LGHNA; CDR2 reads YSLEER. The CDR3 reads CASSQAAGGSNEKLFF. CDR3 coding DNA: TGCGCCAGCAGCCAAGCCGCAGGGGGCTCTAATGAAAAACTGTTTTTT.

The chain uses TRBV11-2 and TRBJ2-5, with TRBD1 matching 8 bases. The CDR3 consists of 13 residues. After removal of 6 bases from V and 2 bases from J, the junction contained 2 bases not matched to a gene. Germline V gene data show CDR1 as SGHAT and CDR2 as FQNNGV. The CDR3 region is CASRGQGQETQYF. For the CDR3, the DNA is TGTGCCAGCAGAGGACAGGGACAAGAGACCCAGTACTTC.

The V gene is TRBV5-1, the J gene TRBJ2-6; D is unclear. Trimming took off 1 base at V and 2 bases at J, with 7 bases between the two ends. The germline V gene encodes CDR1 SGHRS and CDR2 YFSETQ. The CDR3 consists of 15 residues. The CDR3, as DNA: TGCGCCAGCAGCTTGTCGGCAGCTGGGGCCAACGTCCTGACTTTC. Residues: CASSLSAAGANVLTF.

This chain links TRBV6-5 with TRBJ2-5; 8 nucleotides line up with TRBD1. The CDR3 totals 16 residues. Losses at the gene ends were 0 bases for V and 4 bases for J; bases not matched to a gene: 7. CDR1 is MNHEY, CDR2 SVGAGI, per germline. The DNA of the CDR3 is TGTGCCAGCAGTTACTCGGGGACAGGAAAAGTAGAGACCCAGTACTTC. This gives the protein CASSYSGTGKVETQYF.

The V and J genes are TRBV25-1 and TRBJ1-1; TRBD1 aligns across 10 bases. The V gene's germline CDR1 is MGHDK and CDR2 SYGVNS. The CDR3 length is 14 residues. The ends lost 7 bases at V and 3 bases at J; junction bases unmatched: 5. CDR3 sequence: CASKTGTGDTEAFF. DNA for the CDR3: TGTGCCAGCAAAACCGGGACAGGGGACACTGAAGCTTTCTTT.

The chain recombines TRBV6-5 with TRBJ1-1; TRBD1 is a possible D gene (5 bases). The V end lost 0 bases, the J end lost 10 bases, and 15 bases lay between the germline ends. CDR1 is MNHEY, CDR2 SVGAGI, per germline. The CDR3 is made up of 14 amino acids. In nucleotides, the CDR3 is TGTGCCAGCAGTTACTCGGGGGACCCTGAAGGAGCTTTCTTT. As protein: CASSYSGDPEGAFF.

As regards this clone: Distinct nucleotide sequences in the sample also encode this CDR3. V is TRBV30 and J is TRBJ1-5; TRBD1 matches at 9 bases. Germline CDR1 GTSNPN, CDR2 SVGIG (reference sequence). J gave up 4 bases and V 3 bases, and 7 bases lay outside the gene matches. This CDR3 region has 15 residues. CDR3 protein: CAWSPGTGYNQPQHF. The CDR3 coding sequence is TGTGCCTGGAGCCCCGGGACAGGGTATAATCAGCCCCAGCATTTT. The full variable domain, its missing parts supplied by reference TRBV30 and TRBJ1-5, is SQTIHQWPATLVQPVGSPLSLECTVEGTSNPNLYWYRQAAGRGLQLLFYSVGIGQISSEVPQNLSASRPQDRQFILSSKKLLLSDSGFYLCAWSPGTGYNQPQHFGDGTRLSIL.

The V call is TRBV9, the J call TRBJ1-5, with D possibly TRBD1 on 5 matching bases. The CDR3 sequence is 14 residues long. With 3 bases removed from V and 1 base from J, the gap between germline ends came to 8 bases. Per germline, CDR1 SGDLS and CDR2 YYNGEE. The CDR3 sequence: CASSAGTSNQPQHF. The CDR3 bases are TGTGCCAGCAGCGCAGGGACGAGCAATCAGCCCCAGCATTTT. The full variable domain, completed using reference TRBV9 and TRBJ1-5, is DSGVTQTPKHLITATGQRVTLRCSPRSGDLSVYWYQQSLDQGLQFLIQYYNGEERAKGNILERFSAQQFPDLHSELNLSSLELGDSALYFCASSAGTSNQPQHFGDGTRLSIL.

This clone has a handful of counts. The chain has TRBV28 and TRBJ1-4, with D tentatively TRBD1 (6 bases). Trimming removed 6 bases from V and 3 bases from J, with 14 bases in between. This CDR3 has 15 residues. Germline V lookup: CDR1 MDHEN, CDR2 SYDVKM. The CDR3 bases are TGTGCCAGCAGCACGAGGGGGGAATCTAATGAAAAACTGTTTTTT. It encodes CASSTRGESNEKLFF. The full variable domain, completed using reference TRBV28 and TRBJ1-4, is DVKVTQSSRYLVKRTGEKVFLECVQDMDHENMFWYRQDPGLGLRLIYFSYDVKMKEKGDIPEGYSVSREKKERFSLILESASTNQTSMYLCASSTRGESNEKLFFGSGTQLSVL.

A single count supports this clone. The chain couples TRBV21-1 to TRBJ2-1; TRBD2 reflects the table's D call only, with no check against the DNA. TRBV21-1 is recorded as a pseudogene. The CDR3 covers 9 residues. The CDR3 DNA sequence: TGTGACCACGAGGTTGAGCAGTTCTTC. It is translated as CDHEVEQFF.

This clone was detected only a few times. The CDR3 DNA follows: TGTGCCTGGAGCGGGAGTGTTCTGACCCTTGGGCGCTATGGCTACACCTTC. This encodes CAWSGSVLTLGRYGYTF. The V call is TRBV30, the J call TRBJ1-2; D not resolved. Between the trimmed V and J ends, which lost 3 bases and 4 bases, there was a span of 24 bases. The CDR3 runs to 17 residues. Per germline, CDR1 GTSNPN and CDR2 SVGIG (reference sequence).

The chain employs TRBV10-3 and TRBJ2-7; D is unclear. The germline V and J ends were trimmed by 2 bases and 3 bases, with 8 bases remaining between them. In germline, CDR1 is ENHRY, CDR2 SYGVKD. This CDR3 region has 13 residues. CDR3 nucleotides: TGTGCCATCAGTGAGGTCAGGCTCTACGAGCAGTACTTC. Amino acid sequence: CAISEVRLYEQYF.

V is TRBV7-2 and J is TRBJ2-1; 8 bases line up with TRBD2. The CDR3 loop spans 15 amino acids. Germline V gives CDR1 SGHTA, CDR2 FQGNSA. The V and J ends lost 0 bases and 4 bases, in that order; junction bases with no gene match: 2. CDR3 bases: TGTGCCAGCAGCTTAGCTAGCGGGGCTTACAATGAGCAGTTCTTC. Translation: CASSLASGAYNEQFF.

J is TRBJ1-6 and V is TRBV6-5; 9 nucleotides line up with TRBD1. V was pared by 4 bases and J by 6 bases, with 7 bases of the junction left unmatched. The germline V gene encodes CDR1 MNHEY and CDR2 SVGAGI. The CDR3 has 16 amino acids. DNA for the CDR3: TGTGCCAGCAGTTCTCCGACAGGGGGTACTAATTCACCCCTCCACTTT. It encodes CASSSPTGGTNSPLHF.

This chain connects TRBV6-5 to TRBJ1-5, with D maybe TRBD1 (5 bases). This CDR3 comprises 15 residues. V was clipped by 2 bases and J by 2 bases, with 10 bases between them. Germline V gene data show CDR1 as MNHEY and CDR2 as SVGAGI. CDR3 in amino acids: CASSYGPGGNQPQHF. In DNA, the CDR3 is TGTGCCAGCAGTTACGGCCCGGGGGGCAATCAGCCCCAGCATTTT.

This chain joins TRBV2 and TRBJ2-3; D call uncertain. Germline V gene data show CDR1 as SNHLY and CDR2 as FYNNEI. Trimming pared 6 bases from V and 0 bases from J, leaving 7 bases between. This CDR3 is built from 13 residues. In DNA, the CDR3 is TGTGCCAGCAGAGGTCTGAGCACAGATACGCAGTATTTT. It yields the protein CASRGLSTDTQYF.